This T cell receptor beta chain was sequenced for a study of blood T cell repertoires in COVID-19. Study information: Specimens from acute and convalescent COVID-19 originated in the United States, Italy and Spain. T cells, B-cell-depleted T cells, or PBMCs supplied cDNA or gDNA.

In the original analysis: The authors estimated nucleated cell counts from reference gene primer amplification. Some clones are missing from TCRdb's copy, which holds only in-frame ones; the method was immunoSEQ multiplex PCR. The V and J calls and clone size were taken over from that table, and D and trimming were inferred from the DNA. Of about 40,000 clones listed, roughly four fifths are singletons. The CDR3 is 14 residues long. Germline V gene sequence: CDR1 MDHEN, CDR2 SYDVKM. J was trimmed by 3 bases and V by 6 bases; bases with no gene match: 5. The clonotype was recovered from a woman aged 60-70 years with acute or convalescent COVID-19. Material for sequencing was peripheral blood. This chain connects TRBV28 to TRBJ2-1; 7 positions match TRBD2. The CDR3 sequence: CASRSGAVYNEQFF. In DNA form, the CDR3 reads TGTGCCAGCAGGAGCGGGGCTGTCTACAATGAGCAGTTCTTC.